Listed below are T cell receptor beta chains from one sample, sequenced in a study of somatic mutations in cytotoxic T cells in rheumatoid arthritis. Profiled with immunoSEQ multiplex PCR; TCRdb holds only in-frame clones, not every one. The table shows about 5,200 clones, with roughly 80% occurring only once. Input material: CD8+ T cells sorted from blood. The receptors come from a woman in her 50s with rheumatoid arthritis. Each CDR3 is given with its conserved first and last residue. The D gene is left open where the match is weak. Rows may omit the clone size; those that give it use once, few, many or a size class.

few	NA	TRBV19	TRBJ2-1	17	TGTGCCAGTAGTGCCCACCTCCAGGGGCGGATCCCGGCGGAGCAGTTCTTC	CASSAHLQGRIPAEQFF
NA	NA	TRBV27	TRBJ2-2	13	TGTGCCAGCAATGGGGGCCGTAACGGGGAGCTGTTTTTT	CASNGGRNGELFF
NA	TRBD2	TRBV9	TRBJ2-1	17	TGTGCCAGCAGCGACTCCCGCGAGCGGGGGTCCTACAATGAGCAGTTCTTC	CASSDSRERGSYNEQFF
NA	TRBD1	TRBV5-6	TRBJ2-3	14	TGTGCCAGCGAGGGGACAGGGAGAACAGATACGCAGTATTTT	CASEGTGRTDTQYF
NA	TRBD1	TRBV4-1	TRBJ1-2	17	TGCGCCAGCAGCCAACAAGAAGGGGGGACAGCTTTCTATGGCTACACCTTC	CASSQQEGGTAFYGYTF
NA	NA	TRBV5-5	TRBJ2-7	14	TGTGCCAGCAGCTTGGAACTGATCTCCTACGAGCAGTACTTC	CASSLELISYEQYF
NA	NA	TRBV4-1	TRBJ1-2	14	TGCGCCAGCAGCCAAGATAGCGGGTTCTATGGCTACACCTTC	CASSQDSGFYGYTF
NA	NA	TRBV6-1	TRBJ1-5	16	TGTGCCAGCAGTGACGCCCCCCAGGTGAGCAATCAGCCCCAGCATTTT	CASSDAPQVSNQPQHF
NA	NA	TRBV6-5	TRBJ2-7	13	TGTGCCAGCAGTTACTCCTTCAGGGACGAGCAGTACTTC	CASSYSFRDEQYF
NA	TRBD2	TRBV9	TRBJ2-1	15	TGTGCCAGCAGCGAAACTAGCGGGAGTACAAATGAGCAGTTCTTC	CASSETSGSTNEQFF
NA	NA	TRBV11-2	TRBJ2-1	15	TGTGCCAGCACCGAGAGCGGGTGGCCCCACAATGAGCAGTTCTTC	CASTESGWPHNEQFF
NA	NA	TRBV11-3	TRBJ2-3	14	TGTGCCAGCAGCTCCGCAGGACTCGAAGATACGCAGTATTTT	CASSSAGLEDTQYF
NA	TRBD2	TRBV30	TRBJ2-1	14	TGTGCCTGGAGTCCCGGCGGGGGACTTGGTGAGCAGTTCTTC	CAWSPGGGLGEQFF
NA	TRBD1	TRBV29-1	TRBJ1-5	13	TGCAGCGTTTCAGGGGGCTGGGGTCAGCCCCAGCATTTT	CSVSGGWGQPQHF
NA	NA	TRBV4-1	TRBJ1-1	14	TGCGCCAGCAGCCACCAGGTGCTGAACACTGAAGCTTTCTTT	CASSHQVLNTEAFF
NA	TRBD2	TRBV27	TRBJ2-7	13	TGTGCCAGCAGTTTCGGACTAGCCTACGAGCAGTACTTC	CASSFGLAYEQYF
once	NA	TRBV6-1	TRBJ1-5	17	TGTGCCAGCAGTGAAGCGGGGGGGGAGGGACACAATCAGCCCCAGCATTTT	CASSEAGGEGHNQPQHF
NA	NA	TRBV7-2	TRBJ2-7	14	TGTGCCAGCAGCTTAAATCCTAGCAACTACGAGCAGTACTTC	CASSLNPSNYEQYF
NA	NA	TRBV10-3	TRBJ2-6	18	TGTGCCATCAGTGAGGGATTCAGGCCCAGCTCTGGGGCCAACGTCCTGACTTTC	CAISEGFRPSSGANVLTF
NA	NA	TRBV6-1	TRBJ1-5	12	TGTGCCAGTCCTAGTGGAAATCAGCCCCAGCATTTT	CASPSGNQPQHF
NA	NA	TRBV29-1	TRBJ2-3	15	TGCAGCGTTGACGGTTCACAGGGTTCCCCAGATACGCAGTATTTT	CSVDGSQGSPDTQYF
NA	TRBD2	TRBV6-4	TRBJ2-1	15	TGTGCCAGCAGAGTAATAGCGGGGGACTACAATGAGCAGTTCTTC	CASRVIAGDYNEQFF
few	NA	TRBV30	TRBJ2-3	14	TGTGCCTGGACCCCCAGTGGGGGGGCTGATACGCAGTATTTT	CAWTPSGGADTQYF
NA	NA	TRBV27	TRBJ1-2	16	TGTGCCAGCAGTTTGGGTTGGGGTCAACAGGTCGATGGCTACACCTTC	CASSLGWGQQVDGYTF
once	NA	TRBV7-8	TRBJ2-1	15	TGTGCCAGCGGTAGCCGGGACAAAACCTACAATGAGCAGTTCTTC	CASGSRDKTYNEQFF
NA	TRBD2	TRBV6-5	TRBJ2-7	15	TGTGCCAGCAGCCGATCGCGGGAGGGCCTTAGTGAGCAGTACTTC	CASSRSREGLSEQYF
NA	NA	TRBV10-2	TRBJ1-5	16	TGCGCCAGCAGTGAGTCAGGCAGGGGTCCCAATCAGCCCCAGCATTTT	CASSESGRGPNQPQHF
NA	TRBD1	TRBV9	TRBJ1-2	15	TGTGCCAGCAGCTCCCGACAGGGTATAGCCTATGGCTACACCTTC	CASSSRQGIAYGYTF
medium-sized	NA	TRBV6-5	TRBJ2-7	14	TGTGCCAGCAGTTACGGTAGAGGGTCCTACGAGCAGTACTTC	CASSYGRGSYEQYF
few	TRBD2	TRBV7-9	TRBJ2-1	18	TGTGCCAGCAGCTTAGGGGCTAGCGGAGCTTACTGGTACAATGAGCAGTTCTTC	CASSLGASGAYWYNEQFF
once	NA	TRBV4-1	TRBJ1-2	14	TGCGCCAGCAGCCAAGATCCAGTAAACGTGCTGTACACCTTC	CASSQDPVNVLYTF
NA	NA	TRBV2	TRBJ2-3	15	TGTGCCAGCAACTACGGAGGGCCGGGCACAGATACGCAGTATTTT	CASNYGGPGTDTQYF
medium-sized	TRBD1	TRBV6-1	TRBJ1-5	16	TGTGCCAGCAGTGGTCGACAGGGTTGGGGCAATCAGCCCCAGCATTTT	CASSGRQGWGNQPQHF
NA	NA	TRBV7-9	TRBJ2-1	13	TGTGCCAGCAGTGTGACAGCCTACAATGAGCAGTTCTTC	CASSVTAYNEQFF
NA	NA	TRBV28	TRBJ1-1	17	TGTGCCAGCAGTAACCTCGGCAGGGAGCCGGGGGGAACTGAAGCTTTCTTT	CASSNLGREPGGTEAFF
NA	TRBD1	TRBV6-5	TRBJ2-7	14	TGTGCCAGCAGCCAAACCGGGACAGTCTACGAGCAGTACTTC	CASSQTGTVYEQYF
few	NA	TRBV25-1	TRBJ2-7	11	TGTGCCAGCACTGGGGCATACGGGCAGTACTTC	CASTGAYGQYF
NA	TRBD1	TRBV4-1	TRBJ1-1	15	TGCGCCAGCAGCCAAGGGGACAGGGGGAACACTGAAGCTTTCTTT	CASSQGDRGNTEAFF
NA	TRBD2	TRBV4-1	TRBJ2-7	15	TGCGCCAGCAGCCAGTTAGCGGGGGGCTCCTACGAGCAGTACTTC	CASSQLAGGSYEQYF
NA	NA	TRBV9	TRBJ1-4	16	TGTGCCAGCAGCGAGTCCGTCGGCAGCGCTAATGAAAAACTGTTTTTT	CASSESVGSANEKLFF
NA	TRBD1	TRBV29-1	TRBJ2-1	15	TGCAGCGTTTTGGGGGGGGACAGGGGCAACAATGAGCAGTTCTTC	CSVLGGDRGNNEQFF
few	NA	TRBV4-3	TRBJ2-7	15	TGCGCCAGCAGCCAAGAACTCGACAGGCCCGCCGAGCAGTACTTC	CASSQELDRPAEQYF
NA	NA	TRBV30	TRBJ2-7	13	TGTGCCTGGATTGCCGACAGCTCCTACGAGCAGTACTTC	CAWIADSSYEQYF
NA	TRBD1	TRBV19	TRBJ2-7	13	TGTGCCAGTTCTTTACAGGGGGCCTACGAGCAGTACTTC	CASSLQGAYEQYF
NA	NA	TRBV25-1	TRBJ2-1	12	TGTGCCACCGGGTCCTCGTACAATGAGCAGTTCTTC	CATGSSYNEQFF
NA	NA	TRBV19	TRBJ2-2	17	TGTGCCAGTAGTATAGATCGGGTGGGGGGTATCACCGGGGAGCTGTTTTTT	CASSIDRVGGITGELFF
NA	NA	TRBV7-9	TRBJ2-7	13	TGTGCCAGCAGCTCCCCTTCCCTCTACGAGCAGTACTTC	CASSSPSLYEQYF